This T cell receptor beta chain was sequenced for a study of blood T cell repertoires in COVID-19 (dated by TCRdb to 2020 to 2022). Describing the broader study: Samples from collaborators originated in the United States, Italy and Spain and spanned both the acute and convalescent phases of COVID-19. The prospective study material was composed of cDNA or gDNA derived from T cells, B-cell-depleted T cells, or PBMCs. The dataset comprised deeply sampled blood TCRbeta repertoires from subjects exposed to, actively infected with, or recovered from COVID-19. The repertoires were made available in a free public database intended to serve as a resource for research on the immune response to SARS-CoV-2. Samples were obtained from the ongoing ImmuneRACE study (first 160 participants) and from over a thousand subjects provided by 6 global collaborators. Sample metadata almost always included a de-identified subject ID, COVID-19 status, age in years and sex. HLA class I and class II types, where available, came from metadata supplied by the sample provider rather than from assay-based typing.

This clone has a single count. Its target antigen remains unknown. Qualities for individual bases were not recorded, and no much larger clone is one base off. TCRbeta CDR3 regions were amplified from genomic DNA by means of the immunoSEQ Assay, a bias-controlled multiplex PCR. In the source study's methods: Within the assay, amplification of reference gene primers was used to estimate how many nucleated cells each sample contained. Sequence reads were collapsed and filtered to measure the absolute abundance of every unique TCRbeta CDR3 rearrangement. For each sample, productive Simpson clonality was calculated as the square root of Simpson's diversity index over productive rearrangements. As stored in TCRdb, this immuneACCESS dataset retains in-frame rearrangements with V and J assigned. A fraction of the clones does not appear; measured against another copy, unresolved V genes explain less than half of the discrepancy, and the remainder lacks a known reason. D and trimming come from the DNA, and the V and J calls and clone size come from that table. This sample comprises some 190,000 clones, 80% to 90% of them detected only once. Jointly, the top ten make up approximately 5% of the sample.

V drops 5 bases and J drops 8 bases, leaving 9 bases in between. Inclusive of the bounding cysteine and phenylalanine, the CDR3 is 11 residues long. Just CDR3 DNA is preserved here, 33 bases in frame from base 1. Based on the germline V gene, the CDR1 and CDR2 sequences are SGHAT and FQNNGV. Collaborating institutions collected whole blood in K2EDTA tubes following their own protocols. For TCRbeta analysis, collaborators shipped samples as frozen whole blood, isolated PBMCs, or DNA extracted from either of those sample types. The paper as a whole reports these results and caveats: The amount of clinical and demographic metadata varied by source and participant and was provided uncurated.

This receptor chain uses TRBV11-2 and TRBJ1-2; the D gene is unclear. Source material: peripheral blood. This TCR was recovered from a woman aged 70-85 years with active or convalescent COVID-19. The CDR3 region: CASSPRFGYTF. The DNA sequence reads TGTGCCAGCAGCCCCCGTTTCGGCTACACCTTC.